This T cell receptor beta chain originates from a study of cytomegalovirus exposure and HLA in healthy donors. Study-wide results and limits: A missense variant in DCLRE1C was later tied to TCR beta V- and J-gene trimming.

Researchers ran the PCR with 60 Vbeta and 13 Jbeta primers. Sequencing was performed with immunoSEQ multiplex PCR; in TCRdb, only in-frame clones are kept and a portion is missing. The sample holds around 68,000 clones, around 68% seen once. This clone was picked up one time. No antigen is known for it. V lost 3 bases and J lost 4; bases outside the gene matches: 9. Looked up from germline, CDR1 is MNHEY and CDR2 is SMNVEV (reference sequence). The CDR3 runs 15 residues. The source of this sequence is a woman in her twenties or thirties in good health and CMV-seronegative. Sequencing was carried out using PBMCs. The V and J genes are TRBV27 and TRBJ2-7, with 7 bases fitting TRBD1. The CDR3 DNA sequence: TGTGCCAGCAGTTTTGTTCCGGACAGGCATTACGAGCAGTACTTC. This encodes CASSFVPDRHYEQYF.